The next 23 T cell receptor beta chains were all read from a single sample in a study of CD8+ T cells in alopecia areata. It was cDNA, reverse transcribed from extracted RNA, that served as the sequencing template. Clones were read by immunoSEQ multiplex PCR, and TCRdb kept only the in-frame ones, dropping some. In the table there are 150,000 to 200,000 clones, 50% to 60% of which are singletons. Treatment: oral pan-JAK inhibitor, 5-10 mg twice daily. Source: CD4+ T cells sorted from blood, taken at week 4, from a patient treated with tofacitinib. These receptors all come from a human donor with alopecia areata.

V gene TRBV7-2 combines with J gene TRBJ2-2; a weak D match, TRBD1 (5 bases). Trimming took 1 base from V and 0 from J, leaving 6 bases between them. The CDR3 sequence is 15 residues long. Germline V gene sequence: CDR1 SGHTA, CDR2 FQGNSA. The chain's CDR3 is CASSLGQPNTGELFF. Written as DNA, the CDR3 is TGTGCCAGCAGCTTAGGACAGCCGAACACCGGGGAGCTGTTTTTT.

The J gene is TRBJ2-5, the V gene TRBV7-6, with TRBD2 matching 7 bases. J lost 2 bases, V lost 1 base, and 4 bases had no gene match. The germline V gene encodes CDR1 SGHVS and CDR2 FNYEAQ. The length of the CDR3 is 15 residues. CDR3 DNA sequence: TGTGCCAGCAGCTTAGATCTGGGAGGGCAAGAGACCCAGTACTTC. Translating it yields CASSLDLGGQETQYF.

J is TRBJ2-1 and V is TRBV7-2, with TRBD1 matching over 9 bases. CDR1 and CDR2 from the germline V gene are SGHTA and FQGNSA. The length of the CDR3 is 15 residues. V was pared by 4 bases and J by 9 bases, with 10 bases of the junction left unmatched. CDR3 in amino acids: CASSSLGQGASEQFF. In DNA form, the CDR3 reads TGTGCCAGCAGCTCCTTGGGACAGGGTGCGAGTGAGCAGTTCTTC.

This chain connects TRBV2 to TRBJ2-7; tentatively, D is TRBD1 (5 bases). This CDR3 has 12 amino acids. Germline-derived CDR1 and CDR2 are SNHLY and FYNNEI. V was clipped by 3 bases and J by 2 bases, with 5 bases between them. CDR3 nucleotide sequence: TGTGCCAGCAGTGACAGGGCCTACGAGCAGTACTTC. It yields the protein CASSDRAYEQYF.

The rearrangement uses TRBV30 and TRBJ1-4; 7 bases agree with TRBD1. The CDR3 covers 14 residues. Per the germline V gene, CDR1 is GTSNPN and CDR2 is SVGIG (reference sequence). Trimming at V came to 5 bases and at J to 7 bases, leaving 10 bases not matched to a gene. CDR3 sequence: CAWADRAWGEKLFF. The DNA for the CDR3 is TGTGCCTGGGCTGACAGGGCCTGGGGTGAAAAACTGTTTTTT.

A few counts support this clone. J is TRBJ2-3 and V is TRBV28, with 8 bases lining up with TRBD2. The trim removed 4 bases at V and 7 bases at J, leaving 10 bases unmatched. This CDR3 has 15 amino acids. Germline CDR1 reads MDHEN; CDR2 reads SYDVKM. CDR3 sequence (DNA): TGTGCCAGCAGTTATAGCGGGGTGATCAGAAATACGCAGTATTTT. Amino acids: CASSYSGVIRNTQYF. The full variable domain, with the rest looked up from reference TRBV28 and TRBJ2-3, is DVKVTQSSRYLVKRTGEKVFLECVQDMDHENMFWYRQDPGLGLRLIYFSYDVKMKEKGDIPEGYSVSREKKERFSLILESASTNQTSMYLCASSYSGVIRNTQYFGPGTRLTVL.

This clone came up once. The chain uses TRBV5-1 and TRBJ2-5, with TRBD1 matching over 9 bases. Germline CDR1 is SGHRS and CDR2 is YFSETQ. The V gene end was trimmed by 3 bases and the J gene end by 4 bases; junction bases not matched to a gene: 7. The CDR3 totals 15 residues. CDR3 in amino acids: CASSSTGGSRETQYF. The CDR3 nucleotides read TGCGCCAGCAGCTCTACAGGGGGCTCACGAGAGACCCAGTACTTC.

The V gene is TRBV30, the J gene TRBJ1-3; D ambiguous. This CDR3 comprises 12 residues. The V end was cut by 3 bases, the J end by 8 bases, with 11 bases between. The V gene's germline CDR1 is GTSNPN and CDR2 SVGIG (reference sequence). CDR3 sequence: CAWSPSGDTIYF. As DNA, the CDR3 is TGTGCCTGGAGCCCCTCAGGAGACACCATATATTTT.

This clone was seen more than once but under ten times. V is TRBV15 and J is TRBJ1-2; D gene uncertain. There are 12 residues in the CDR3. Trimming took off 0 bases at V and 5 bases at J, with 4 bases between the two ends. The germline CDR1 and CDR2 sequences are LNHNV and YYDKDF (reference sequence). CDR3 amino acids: CATSRDSYGYTF. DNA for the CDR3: TGTGCCACCAGCAGAGATTCGTATGGCTACACCTTC.

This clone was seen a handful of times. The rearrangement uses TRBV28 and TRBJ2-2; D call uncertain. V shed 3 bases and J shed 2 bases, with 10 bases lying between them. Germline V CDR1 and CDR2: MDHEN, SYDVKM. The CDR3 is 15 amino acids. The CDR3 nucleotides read TGTGCCAGCAGTTTCGGCCAGGTTAACACCGGGGAGCTGTTTTTT. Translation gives CASSFGQVNTGELFF.

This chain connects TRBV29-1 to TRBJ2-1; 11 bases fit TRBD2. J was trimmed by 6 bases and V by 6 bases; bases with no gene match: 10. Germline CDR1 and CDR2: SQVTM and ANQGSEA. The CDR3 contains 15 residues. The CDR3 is CSVSQFSGGANEQFF. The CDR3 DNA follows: TGCAGCGTCAGCCAATTTAGCGGGGGGGCCAATGAGCAGTTCTTC.

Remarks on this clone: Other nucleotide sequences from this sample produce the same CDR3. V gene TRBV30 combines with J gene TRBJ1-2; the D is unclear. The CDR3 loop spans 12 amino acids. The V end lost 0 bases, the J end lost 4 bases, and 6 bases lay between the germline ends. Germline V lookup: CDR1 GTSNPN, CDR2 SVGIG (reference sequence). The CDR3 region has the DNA TGTGCCTGGAGTGTACAAGGCTATGGCTACACCTTC. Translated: CAWSVQGYGYTF. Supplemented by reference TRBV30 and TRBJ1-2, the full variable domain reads SQTIHQWPATLVQPVGSPLSLECTVEGTSNPNLYWYRQAAGRGLQLLFYSVGIGQISSEVPQNLSASRPQDRQFILSSKKLLLSDSGFYLCAWSVQGYGYTFGSGTRLTVV.

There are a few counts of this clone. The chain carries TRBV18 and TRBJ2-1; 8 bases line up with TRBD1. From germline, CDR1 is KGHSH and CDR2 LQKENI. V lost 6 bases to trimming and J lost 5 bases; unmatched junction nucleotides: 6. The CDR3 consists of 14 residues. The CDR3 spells CASSPRGQNNEQFF. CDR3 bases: TGTGCCAGCTCGCCCAGGGGGCAGAACAATGAGCAGTTCTTC.

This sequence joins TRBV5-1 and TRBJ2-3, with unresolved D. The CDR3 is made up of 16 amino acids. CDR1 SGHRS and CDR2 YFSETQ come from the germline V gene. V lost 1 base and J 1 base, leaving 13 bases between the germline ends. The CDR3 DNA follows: TGCGCCAGCAGCTTGTTTTTCGGCGGTGGCACAGATACGCAGTATTTT. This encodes CASSLFFGGGTDTQYF.

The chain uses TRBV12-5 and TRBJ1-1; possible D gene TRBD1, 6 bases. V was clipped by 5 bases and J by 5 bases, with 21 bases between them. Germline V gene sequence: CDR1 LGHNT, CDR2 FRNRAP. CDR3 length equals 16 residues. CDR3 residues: CASGTQGQSRGTEAFF. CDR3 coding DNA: TGTGCTAGTGGTACCCAAGGGCAGTCCAGGGGAACTGAAGCTTTCTTT.

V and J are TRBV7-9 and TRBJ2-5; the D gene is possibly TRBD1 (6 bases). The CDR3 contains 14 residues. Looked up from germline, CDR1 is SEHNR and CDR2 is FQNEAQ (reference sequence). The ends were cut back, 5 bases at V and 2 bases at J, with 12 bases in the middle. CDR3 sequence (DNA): TGTGCCAGCAGCCACTACAGGGAACAAGAGACCCAGTACTTC. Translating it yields CASSHYREQETQYF.

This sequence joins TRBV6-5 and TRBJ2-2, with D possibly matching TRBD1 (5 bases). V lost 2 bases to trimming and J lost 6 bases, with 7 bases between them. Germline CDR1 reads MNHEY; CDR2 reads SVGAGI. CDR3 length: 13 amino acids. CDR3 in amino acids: CASSYRGPGELFF. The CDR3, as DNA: TGTGCCAGCAGTTACAGGGGTCCCGGGGAGCTGTTTTTT.

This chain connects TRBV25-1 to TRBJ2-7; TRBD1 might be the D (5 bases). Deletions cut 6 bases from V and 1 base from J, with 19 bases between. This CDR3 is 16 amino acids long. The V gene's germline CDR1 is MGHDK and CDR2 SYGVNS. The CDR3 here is CASSGTGAGDSYEQYF. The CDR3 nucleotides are TGTGCCAGCAGCGGAACTGGGGCAGGCGATTCCTACGAGCAGTACTTC.

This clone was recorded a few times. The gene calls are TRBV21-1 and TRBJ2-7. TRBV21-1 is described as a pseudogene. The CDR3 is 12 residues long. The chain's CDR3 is CACRDRFGEQYF. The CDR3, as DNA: TGTGCCTGCCGGGACCGGTTTGGGGAGCAGTACTTC.

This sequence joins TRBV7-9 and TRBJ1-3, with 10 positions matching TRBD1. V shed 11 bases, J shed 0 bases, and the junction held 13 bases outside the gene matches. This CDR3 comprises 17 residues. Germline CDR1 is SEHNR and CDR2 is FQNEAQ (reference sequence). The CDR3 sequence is CAGRDRGTYSSGNTIYF. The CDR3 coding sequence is TGTGCCGGCCGGGACAGGGGAACCTACAGCTCTGGAAACACCATATATTTT.

The CDR3 region has the DNA TGCGCCAGCAGCCAACCAAGACTAGCGGGGGGCGGGGAGCTGTTTTTT. Translated: CASSQPRLAGGGELFF. J is TRBJ2-2 and V is TRBV4-3; 13 bases map to TRBD2. J was trimmed by 7 bases and V by 2 bases; bases with no gene match: 4. CDR1 is LGHNA and CDR2 is YSLEER in the germline V gene. CDR3 length: 16 residues.

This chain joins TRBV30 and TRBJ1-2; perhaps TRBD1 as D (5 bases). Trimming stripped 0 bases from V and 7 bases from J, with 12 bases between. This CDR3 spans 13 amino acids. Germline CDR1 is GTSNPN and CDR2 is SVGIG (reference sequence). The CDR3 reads CAWSVQGGGGYTF. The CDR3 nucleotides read TGTGCCTGGAGTGTACAAGGCGGGGGTGGCTACACCTTC.

The CDR3, as DNA: TGTGCCAGTAGTATCCCTCCGAGGGGGACCCAGTACTTC. It encodes CASSIPPRGTQYF. This rearrangement joins TRBV19 to TRBJ2-5; D may be TRBD1 or TRBD2 (5 bases each). Germline CDR1 LNHDA, CDR2 SQIVND (reference sequence). CDR3 length: 13 amino acids. The V end was cut by 3 bases, the J end by 7 bases, with 12 bases between.